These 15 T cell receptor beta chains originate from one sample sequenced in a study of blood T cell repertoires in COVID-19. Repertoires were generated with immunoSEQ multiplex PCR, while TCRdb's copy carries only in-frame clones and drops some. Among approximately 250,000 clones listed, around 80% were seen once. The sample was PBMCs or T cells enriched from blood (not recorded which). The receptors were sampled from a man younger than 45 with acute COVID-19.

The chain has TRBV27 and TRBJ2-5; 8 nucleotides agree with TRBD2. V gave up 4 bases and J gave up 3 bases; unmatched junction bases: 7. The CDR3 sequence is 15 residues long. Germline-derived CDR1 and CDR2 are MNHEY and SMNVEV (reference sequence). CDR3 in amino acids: CASSSPGGLEETQYF. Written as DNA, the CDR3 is TGTGCCAGCAGTTCCCCGGGGGGGCTGGAAGAGACCCAGTACTTC.

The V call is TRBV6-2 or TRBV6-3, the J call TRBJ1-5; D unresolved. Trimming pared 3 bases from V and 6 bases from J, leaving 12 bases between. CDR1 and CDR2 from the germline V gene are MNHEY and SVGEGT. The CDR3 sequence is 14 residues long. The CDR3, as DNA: TGTGCCAGCAGTTATAGGTCGGGATCTCAGCCCCAGCATTTT. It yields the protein CASSYRSGSQPQHF.

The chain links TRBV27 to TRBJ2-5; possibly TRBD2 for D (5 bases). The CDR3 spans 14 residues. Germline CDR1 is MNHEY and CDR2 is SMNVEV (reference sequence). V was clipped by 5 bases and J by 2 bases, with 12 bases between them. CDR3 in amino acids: CASSPTRIQETQYF. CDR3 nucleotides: TGTGCCAGCAGTCCAACTAGGATTCAAGAGACCCAGTACTTC.

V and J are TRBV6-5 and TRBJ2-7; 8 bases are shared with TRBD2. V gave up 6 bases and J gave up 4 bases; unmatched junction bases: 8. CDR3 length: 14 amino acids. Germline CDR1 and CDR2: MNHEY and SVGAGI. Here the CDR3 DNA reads TGTGCCAGCAGCCCCGTCCGGGGGGGGTACGAGCAGTACGTC. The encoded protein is CASSPVRGGYEQYV.

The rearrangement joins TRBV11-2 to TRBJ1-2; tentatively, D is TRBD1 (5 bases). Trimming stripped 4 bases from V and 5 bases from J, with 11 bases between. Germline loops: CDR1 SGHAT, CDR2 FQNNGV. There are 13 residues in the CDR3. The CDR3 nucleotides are TGTGCCAGCAGCTCCGCCCCAGGGTATGGCTACACCTTC. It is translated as CASSSAPGYGYTF.

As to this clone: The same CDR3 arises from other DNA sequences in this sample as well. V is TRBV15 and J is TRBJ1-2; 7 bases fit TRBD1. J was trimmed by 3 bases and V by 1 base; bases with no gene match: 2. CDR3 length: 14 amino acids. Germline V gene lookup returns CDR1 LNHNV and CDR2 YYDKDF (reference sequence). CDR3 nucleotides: TGTGCCACCAGCAGAGGGGGGACAGACTATGGCTACACCTTC. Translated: CATSRGGTDYGYTF.

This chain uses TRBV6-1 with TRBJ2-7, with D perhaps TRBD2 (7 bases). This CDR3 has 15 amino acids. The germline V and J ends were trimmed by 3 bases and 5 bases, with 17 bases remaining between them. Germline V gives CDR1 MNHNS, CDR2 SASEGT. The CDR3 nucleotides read TGTGCCAGCAGTGAGAATCTTGGGAGGGGGGACGAGCAGTACGTC. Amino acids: CASSENLGRGDEQYV.

CDR3 residues: CSVLRLETQYF. CDR3 sequence (DNA): TGCAGCGTTCTCCGGTTGGAGACCCAGTACTTC. V and J are TRBV29-1 and TRBJ2-5; D is unclear. The germline V gene encodes CDR1 SQVTM and CDR2 ANQGSEA. The CDR3 spans 11 residues. The V and J ends lost 5 bases and 5 bases respectively, with 9 bases between them.

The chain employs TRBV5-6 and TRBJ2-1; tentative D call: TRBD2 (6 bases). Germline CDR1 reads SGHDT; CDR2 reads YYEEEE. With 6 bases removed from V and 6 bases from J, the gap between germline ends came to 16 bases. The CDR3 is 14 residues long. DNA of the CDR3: TGTGCCAGCACCAAACTAGCAGGATCCAATGAGCAGTTCTTC. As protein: CASTKLAGSNEQFF.

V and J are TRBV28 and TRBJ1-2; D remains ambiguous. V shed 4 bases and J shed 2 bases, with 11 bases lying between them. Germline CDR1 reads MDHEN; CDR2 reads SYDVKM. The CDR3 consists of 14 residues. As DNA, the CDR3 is TGTGCCAGCAGTTCAGGCCCATCGAACTATGGCTACACCTTC. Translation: CASSSGPSNYGYTF.

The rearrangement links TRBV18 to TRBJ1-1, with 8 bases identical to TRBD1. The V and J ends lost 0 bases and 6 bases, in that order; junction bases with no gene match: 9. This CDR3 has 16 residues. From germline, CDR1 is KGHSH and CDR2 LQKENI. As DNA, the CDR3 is TGTGCCAGCTCACCACCGGACAGGGCCGCTTGGGCTGAAGCTTTCTTT. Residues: CASSPPDRAAWAEAFF.

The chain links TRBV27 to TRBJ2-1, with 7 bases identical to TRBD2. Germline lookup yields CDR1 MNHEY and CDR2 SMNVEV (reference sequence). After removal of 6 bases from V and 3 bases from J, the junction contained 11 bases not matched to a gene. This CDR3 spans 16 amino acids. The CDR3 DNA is TGTGCCAGCAGCCCTTTTGCGGGAGTTGGCTACAATGAGCAGTTCTTC. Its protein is CASSPFAGVGYNEQFF.

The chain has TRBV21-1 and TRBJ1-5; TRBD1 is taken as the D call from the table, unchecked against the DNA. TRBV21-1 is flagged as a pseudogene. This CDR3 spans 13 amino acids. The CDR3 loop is CASRGGSNQPQHF. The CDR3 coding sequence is TGTGCCAGCCGAGGGGGAAGCAATCAGCCCCAGCATTTT.

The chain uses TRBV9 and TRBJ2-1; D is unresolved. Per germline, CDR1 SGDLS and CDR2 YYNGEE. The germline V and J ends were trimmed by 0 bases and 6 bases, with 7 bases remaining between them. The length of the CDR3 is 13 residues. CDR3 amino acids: CASSVGLGNEQFF. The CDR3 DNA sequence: TGTGCCAGCAGCGTAGGGCTAGGCAATGAGCAGTTCTTC.

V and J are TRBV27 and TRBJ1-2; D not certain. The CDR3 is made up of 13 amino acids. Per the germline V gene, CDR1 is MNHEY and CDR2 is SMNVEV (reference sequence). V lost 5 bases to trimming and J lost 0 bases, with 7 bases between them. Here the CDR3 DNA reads TGTGCCAGCAGTCCAACAGCTAACTATGGCTACACCTTC. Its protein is CASSPTANYGYTF.